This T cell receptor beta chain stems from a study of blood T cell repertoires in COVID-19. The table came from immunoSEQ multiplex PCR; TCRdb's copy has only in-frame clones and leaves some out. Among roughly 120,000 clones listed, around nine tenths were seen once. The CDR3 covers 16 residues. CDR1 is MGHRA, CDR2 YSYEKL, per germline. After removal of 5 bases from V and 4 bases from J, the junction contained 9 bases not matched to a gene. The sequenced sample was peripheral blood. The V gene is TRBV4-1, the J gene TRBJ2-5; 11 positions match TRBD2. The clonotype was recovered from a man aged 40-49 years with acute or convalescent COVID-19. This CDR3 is CASSKSTSGNVETQYF. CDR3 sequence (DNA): TGCGCCAGCAGCAAATCGACTAGCGGGAATGTAGAGACCCAGTACTTC.